This is a list of T cell receptor beta chains from one sample in a study of shared clonotypes between healthy human individuals. The data were produced by immunoSEQ multiplex PCR, yet TCRdb's version contains in-frame clones alone and is incomplete. This table holds about 2,500,000 clones, roughly 92% found once. The sequencing input was naive CD4+ T cells sorted from blood. The receptors shown here come from a man aged 18 to 30 in good health. Both conserved end residues are part of each CDR3.

V: TRBV29-1; length: 13; CDR3: CSVESAGANVLTF
V: TRBV10-3; length: 15; CDR3: CAISESRTRGTEAFF
V: TRBV30; length: 14; CDR3: CAWSVGQANEKLFF
V: TRBV7-8; length: 12; CDR3: CATGADSYEQYF
V: TRBV5-1; length: 15; CDR3: CASSLVPGVNTEAFF
V: TRBV5-1; length: 15; CDR3: CASSLIPDKPGEQYF
V: TRBV7-2; length: 15; CDR3: CASSKQGSGPYEQYF
V: TRBV2; length: 13; CDR3: CASSAEQGSGYTF
V: TRBV6-6; length: 14; CDR3: CASSYPPGPATIYF
V: TRBV5-1; length: 19; CDR3: CASSLTGLAGGSGTGELFF
V: TRBV10-3; length: 16; CDR3: CAISDPGEGQMNIQYF
V: TRBV6-6; length: 12; CDR3: CASSLAGYEQYF
V: TRBV29-1; length: 16; CDR3: CSVEDPASGCSYEQYF
V: TRBV5-4; length: 11; CDR3: CASSLEYGYTF
V: TRBV10-3; length: 16; CDR3: CAISESGLASTGELFF
V: TRBV19; length: 11; CDR3: CASSSYYEQYF
V: TRBV19; length: 14; CDR3: CASSITTGSYEQYF
V: TRBV7-6; length: 13; CDR3: CASSSQGDGELFF
V: TRBV5-1; length: 17; CDR3: CASRPTGTRIMNTEAFF
V: TRBV5-1; length: 11; CDR3: CASGEAHEQYF
V: TRBV6-1; length: 15; CDR3: CASSEARTLSYGYTF
V: TRBV18; length: 16; CDR3: CASSPTHTPTLYGYTF
V: TRBV18; length: 13; CDR3: CASSPGRQEKLFF
V: TRBV6-1; length: 15; CDR3: CASSESLPFPGTQYF
V: TRBV13; length: 15; CDR3: CASSSQGASGDGYTF
V: TRBV5-1; length: 15; CDR3: CASTSEPLVRETQYF
V: TRBV2; length: 13; CDR3: CASGLELVYEQYF
V: TRBV9; length: 13; CDR3: CASSVGDQETQYF
V: TRBV14; length: 19; CDR3: CASSSRTSGKMGHTGELFF
V: TRBV2; length: 14; CDR3: CASSLERGAYEQYF
V: TRBV2; length: 13; CDR3: CASSALQKDGYTF
V: TRBV10-2; length: 14; CDR3: CASSRQGSSYEQYF
V: TRBV6-1; length: 15; CDR3: CASRSRDRATDTQYF
V: TRBV5-1; length: 12; CDR3: CASRTGDSPLHF
V: TRBV28; length: 12; CDR3: CASGYSNQPQHF
V: TRBV4-1; length: 15; CDR3: CASSRPGQALRGQYF
V: TRBV7-2; length: 14; CDR3: CASSPRAGESSQYF
V: TRBV29-1; length: 10; CDR3: CSAVRAEAFF
V: TRBV19; length: 13; CDR3: CASRIANTGELFF
V: TRBV23-1; length: 14; CDR3: CASRGTGHQGEQYF
V: TRBV4-1; length: 18; CDR3: CASSQVALQGARGNTIYF
V: TRBV11-2; length: 14; CDR3: CASSLGVRVGEQYF
V: TRBV27; length: 12; CDR3: CASSTGAGGQYF
V: TRBV5-1; length: 16; CDR3: CASSQTFWGSYNEQFF
V: TRBV11-3; length: 17; CDR3: CASSGRDSLSSYNEQFF
V: TRBV5-1; length: 13; CDR3: CASSLAGVRGYTF
V: TRBV7-2; length: 16; CDR3: CASSLAGLAVKNIQYF
V: TRBV10-2; length: 13; CDR3: CASSEGLAGALYF